The 24 T cell receptor beta chains given below trace back to one sample, sequenced in a study of T cells in narcolepsy. TCRdb keeps only in-frame clones here, not all; method: immunoSEQ multiplex PCR. The sample comprises about 27,000 clones, around 86% of which are singletons, and 0.95% to 1.2% rests with the top ten. Sequenced input: CD45RA- memory CD4+ T cells from PBMCs. These receptor sequences come from a human donor with narcolepsy.

The chain couples TRBV6-5 to TRBJ1-4, with 10 positions matching TRBD1. V shed 7 bases and J 6 bases; nucleotides not matched to a gene: 5. The germline V gene has CDR1 MNHEY and CDR2 SVGAGI. The CDR3 spans 14 residues. The DNA for the CDR3 is TGTGCCAGCATTGACAGGGGGCGGTATGAAAAACTGTTTTTT. Residues: CASIDRGRYEKLFF.

This chain joins TRBV11-2 and TRBJ2-2; the match to TRBD2 covers 11 bases. The CDR3 sequence is 14 residues long. Trimming took 4 bases from V and 13 from J; bases not matched to a gene: 8. Per the germline V gene, CDR1 is SGHAT and CDR2 is FQNNGV. The CDR3 loop is CASSSRLAGRVLFF. DNA of the CDR3: TGTGCCAGCAGCTCGCGACTAGCGGGGAGAGTGCTGTTTTTT.

The CDR3 loop is CASTASRLVSGYTF. Here the CDR3 DNA reads TGTGCCAGCACTGCGAGTCGCTTGGTTAGCGGCTACACCTTC. The V call is TRBV2, the J call TRBJ1-2; D is unresolved. Germline CDR1 and CDR2: SNHLY and FYNNEI. The V and J ends lost 7 bases and 8 bases respectively, with 20 bases between them. The length of the CDR3 is 14 residues.

This clone turned up a few times. V and J are TRBV7-8 and TRBJ1-5, with 9 bases lining up with TRBD1. V lost 6 bases, J lost 2 bases, and 8 bases stayed unmatched. Per germline, CDR1 SGHVS and CDR2 FQNEAQ. This CDR3 has 16 residues. CDR3 DNA sequence: TGTGCCAGCAGGGACGACAGGGGGGAGCGCAATCAGCCCCAGCATTTT. It specifies CASRDDRGERNQPQHF.

This rearrangement joins TRBV6-1 to TRBJ2-7, with 11 bases aligning to TRBD2. The length of the CDR3 is 15 residues. From germline, CDR1 is MNHNS and CDR2 SASEGT. J was trimmed by 4 bases and V by 3 bases; bases with no gene match: 5. The CDR3 sequence is CASSDGLAGGYEQYV. In DNA form, the CDR3 reads TGTGCCAGCAGTGATGGTCTAGCGGGGGGTTACGAGCAGTACGTC.

This rearrangement joins TRBV5-1 to TRBJ2-3; D might be TRBD1 or TRBD2, each matching 5 bases. This CDR3 is built from 13 residues. Trimming pared 5 bases from V and 4 bases from J, leaving 11 bases between. From germline, CDR1 is SGHRS and CDR2 YFSETQ. The CDR3: CASSISGPDTQYF. CDR3 DNA: TGCGCCAGCAGTATTTCGGGGCCAGATACGCAGTATTTT.

V and J are TRBV7-8 and TRBJ1-2, with 7 bases that match TRBD1. The germline gives CDR1 SGHVS, CDR2 FQNEAQ. This CDR3 spans 13 amino acids. The V gene end was trimmed by 4 bases and the J gene end by 8 bases; junction bases not matched to a gene: 7. This CDR3 reads CASSSGPGGGYTF. The CDR3 DNA reads as TGTGCCAGCAGCTCAGGACCAGGGGGAGGCTACACCTTC.

The chain carries TRBV6-1 and TRBJ2-7; D might be TRBD1 (6 bases). Germline values: CDR1 MNHNS, CDR2 SASEGT. The CDR3 length is 12 residues. The V and J ends lost 7 bases and 2 bases respectively, with 9 bases between them. CDR3 residues: CASKGGPYEQYV. The CDR3 nucleotides read TGTGCCAGCAAAGGGGGTCCCTACGAGCAGTACGTC.

This clone is a singleton in its sample. The rearrangement joins TRBV5-1 to TRBJ1-6; possible D gene TRBD1, 5 bases. Trimming stripped 4 bases from V and 8 bases from J, with 13 bases between. This CDR3 region has 14 residues. CDR1 and CDR2 (germline): SGHRS, YFSETQ. CDR3: CASSVGQTDSPLHF. The DNA for the CDR3 is TGCGCCAGCAGCGTCGGACAAACCGATTCACCCCTCCACTTT.

The genes are TRBV6-1 and TRBJ2-5, with 14 positions matching TRBD2. This CDR3 spans 15 amino acids. V was pared by 8 bases and J by 5 bases, with 7 bases of the junction left unmatched. From germline, CDR1 is MNHNS and CDR2 SASEGT. CDR3 sequence reads: CASQRLAGGPETQYF. The CDR3 region has the DNA TGTGCCAGCCAACGACTAGCGGGGGGGCCGGAGACCCAGTACTTC.

This chain links TRBV5-5 with TRBJ1-1; D unclear. Deletions cut 6 bases from V and 7 bases from J, with 10 bases between. Per the germline V gene, CDR1 is SGHKS and CDR2 is YYEKEE (reference sequence). This CDR3 region has 11 residues. CDR3 nucleotides: TGTGCCAGCACCCTGATCGGTGAAGCTTTCTTT. Protein sequence: CASTLIGEAFF.

The chain combines TRBV28 with TRBJ1-2, with TRBD1 matching over 7 bases. V shed 6 bases, J shed 1 base, and the junction held 14 bases outside the gene matches. This CDR3 is 17 amino acids long. The germline gives CDR1 MDHEN, CDR2 SYDVKM. The CDR3, as DNA: TGTGCCAGCAGCTCCAGAGGTGGGCAGGGGGTTAACTATGGCTACACCTTC. Its protein product is CASSSRGGQGVNYGYTF.

The chain employs TRBV7-7 and TRBJ2-5; D could derive from TRBD1 or TRBD2 (6 bases each). CDR3 length: 13 amino acids. Trimming took 10 bases from V and 2 from J, leaving 14 bases between them. The germline CDR1 and CDR2 sequences are SSHAT and FNYEAQ (reference sequence). Here the CDR3 DNA reads TGTGCCATTGCCACAGGGAGGCAAGAGACCCAGTACTTC. It yields the protein CAIATGRQETQYF.

The rearrangement links TRBV28 to TRBJ2-4; D is tentatively TRBD1 or TRBD2 (7 bases each). This CDR3 has 15 residues. Trimming stripped 5 bases from V and 0 bases from J, with 11 bases between. Germline V gene lookup returns CDR1 MDHEN and CDR2 SYDVKM. This CDR3 reads CASSQGGRAKNIQYF. Here the CDR3 DNA reads TGTGCCAGCAGTCAGGGGGGGAGAGCCAAAAACATTCAGTACTTC.

The J gene is TRBJ2-1, the V gene TRBV5-5; 10 bases match TRBD1. Per germline, CDR1 SGHKS and CDR2 YYEKEE (reference sequence). V dropped 4 bases and J dropped 5; count of bases not matched to a gene: 6. This CDR3 is 15 amino acids long. The CDR3 bases are TGTGCCAGCAGCCCAGCGGGACAGGGGAACAATGAGCAGTTCTTC. Translated, it gives CASSPAGQGNNEQFF. The complete variable domain, with remaining parts taken from reference TRBV5-5 and TRBJ2-1, reads DAGVTQSPTHLIKTRGQQVTLRCSPISGHKSVSWYQQVLGQGPQFIFQYYEKEERGRGNFPDRFSARQFPNYSSELNVNALLLGDSALYLCASSPAGQGNNEQFFGPGTRLTVL.

The rearrangement joins TRBV18 to TRBJ2-7, with 7 bases matching TRBD2. CDR1 and CDR2 (germline): KGHSH, LQKENI. The ends lost 2 bases at V and 4 bases at J; junction bases unmatched: 2. The CDR3 loop spans 13 amino acids. DNA for the CDR3: TGTGCCAGCTCACCATCCGGGGGGTACGAGCAGTACTTC. This sequence encodes CASSPSGGYEQYF.

This clone was seen once. This chain uses TRBV4-2 with TRBJ1-4; D is undetermined. The V and J ends lost 0 bases and 8 bases respectively, with 19 bases between them. Germline V gene sequence: CDR1 LGHNA, CDR2 YNFKEQ. The CDR3 extends over 17 amino acids. The CDR3 nucleotides are TGTGCCAGCAGCCAAGATCAGTTGGCGGAGGACGGAGAAAAACTGTTTTTT. Protein product: CASSQDQLAEDGEKLFF.

V is TRBV13 and J is TRBJ2-2; 11 nucleotides agree with TRBD1. CDR3 length: 15 amino acids. V dropped 5 bases and J dropped 5; count of bases not matched to a gene: 4. The germline V gene has CDR1 PRHDT and CDR2 FYEKMQ (reference sequence). CDR3 DNA: TGTGCCAGCAGCCGAGGACAGGGGGCGACCGGGGAGCTGTTTTTT. It is translated as CASSRGQGATGELFF. Full variable domain (outside the CDR3, taken from reference TRBV13 and TRBJ2-2): AAGVIQSPRHLIKEKRETATLKCYPIPRHDTVYWYQQGPGQDPQFLISFYEKMQSDKGSIPDRFSAQQFSDYHSELNMSSLELGDSALYFCASSRGQGATGELFFGEGSRLTVL.

This sequence joins TRBV6-1 and TRBJ1-1, with TRBD1 as a possible D gene (6 bases). Looked up from germline, CDR1 is MNHNS and CDR2 is SASEGT. The CDR3 loop spans 13 amino acids. V was trimmed by 8 bases and J by 0 bases, leaving 10 bases between them. The CDR3 nucleotides are TGTGCCAGCTCAGGGGTCGTGAACACTGAAGCTTTCTTT. It is translated as CASSGVVNTEAFF.

As to this clone: Within the sample, other DNA sequences also encode this same CDR3. The chain joins TRBV9 to TRBJ2-5, with D possibly TRBD2 on 6 matching bases. Germline V gene lookup returns CDR1 SGDLS and CDR2 YYNGEE. Trimming shortened V by 2 bases and J by 4 bases, and 6 bases separated the two germline ends. The CDR3 consists of 12 residues. This CDR3 is CASSVGGETQYF. In DNA, the CDR3 is TGTGCCAGCAGCGTCGGGGGAGAGACCCAGTACTTC.

The chain recombines TRBV2 with TRBJ2-7, with TRBD2 matching 7 bases. Per the germline V gene, CDR1 is SNHLY and CDR2 is FYNNEI. This CDR3 is built from 15 residues. Losses at the gene ends were 4 bases for V and 2 bases for J; bases not matched to a gene: 8. The DNA of the CDR3 is TGTGCCAGCAGTGTTGGGCGGGAGATTACCTACGAGCAGTACGTC. Translated, it gives CASSVGREITYEQYV.

This chain connects TRBV18 to TRBJ1-6, with TRBD1 as a possible D gene (6 bases). CDR1 and CDR2 from the germline V gene are KGHSH and LQKENI. The CDR3 is 16 residues long. V lost 1 base to trimming and J lost 4 bases, with 11 bases between them. The CDR3: CASSPQTRGYNSPLHF. CDR3 DNA: TGTGCCAGCTCACCACAGACCAGGGGTTATAATTCACCCCTCCACTTT.

This chain links TRBV27 with TRBJ2-7; maybe TRBD2 (5 bases). The length of the CDR3 is 14 residues. The germline V gene has CDR1 MNHEY and CDR2 SMNVEV (reference sequence). Between the trimmed V and J ends, which lost 9 bases and 5 bases, there was a span of 20 bases. CDR3 nucleotide sequence: TGTGCCAGTTCCGCCGGGATCAGCGGCGACGAGCAGTACTTC. Amino acids: CASSAGISGDEQYF.

V is TRBV6-5 and J is TRBJ1-2; D is unresolved. V lost 5 bases to trimming and J lost 4 bases, with 8 bases between them. Germline V gene lookup returns CDR1 MNHEY and CDR2 SVGAGI. There are 12 residues in the CDR3. CDR3 in amino acids: CASSGRGYGYTF. CDR3 in DNA: TGTGCCAGCAGTGGCCGGGGCTATGGCTACACCTTC.